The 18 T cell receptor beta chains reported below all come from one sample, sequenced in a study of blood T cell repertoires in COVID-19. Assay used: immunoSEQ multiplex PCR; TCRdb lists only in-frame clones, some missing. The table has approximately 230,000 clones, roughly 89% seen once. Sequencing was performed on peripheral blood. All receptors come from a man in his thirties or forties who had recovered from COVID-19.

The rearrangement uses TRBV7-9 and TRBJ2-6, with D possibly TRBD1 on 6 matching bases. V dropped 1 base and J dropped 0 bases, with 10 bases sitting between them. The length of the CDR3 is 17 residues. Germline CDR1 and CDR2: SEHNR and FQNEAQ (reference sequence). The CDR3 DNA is TGTGCCAGCAGCTTAGGGCAGGGGTTCTCTGGGGCCAACGTCCTGACTTTC. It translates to CASSLGQGFSGANVLTF.

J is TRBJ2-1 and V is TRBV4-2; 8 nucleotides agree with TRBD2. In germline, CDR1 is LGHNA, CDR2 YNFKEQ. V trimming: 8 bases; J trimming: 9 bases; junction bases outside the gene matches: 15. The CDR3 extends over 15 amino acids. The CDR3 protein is CASAPGLAGFGEQFF. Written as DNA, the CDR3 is TGTGCCAGCGCCCCAGGGCTAGCGGGTTTCGGTGAGCAGTTCTTC.

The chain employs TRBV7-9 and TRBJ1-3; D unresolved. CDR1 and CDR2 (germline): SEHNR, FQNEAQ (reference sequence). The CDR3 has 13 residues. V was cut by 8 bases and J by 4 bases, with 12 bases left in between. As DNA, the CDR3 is TGTGCCAGCCACCGGTTGGGCGGAAACACCATATATTTT. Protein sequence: CASHRLGGNTIYF.

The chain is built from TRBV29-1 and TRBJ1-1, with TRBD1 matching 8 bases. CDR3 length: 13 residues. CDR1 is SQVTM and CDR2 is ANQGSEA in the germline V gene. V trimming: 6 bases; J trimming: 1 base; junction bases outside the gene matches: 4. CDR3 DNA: TGCAGCGTCGGTACAGGGGGGAACACTGAAGCTTTCTTT. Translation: CSVGTGGNTEAFF.

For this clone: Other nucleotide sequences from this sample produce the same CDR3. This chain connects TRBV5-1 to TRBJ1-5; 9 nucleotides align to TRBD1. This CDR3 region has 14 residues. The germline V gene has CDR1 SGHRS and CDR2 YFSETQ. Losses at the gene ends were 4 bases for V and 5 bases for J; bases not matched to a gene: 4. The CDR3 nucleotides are TGCGCCAGCAGCCCGGACAGGGGAGATCAGCCCCAGCATTTT. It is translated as CASSPDRGDQPQHF.

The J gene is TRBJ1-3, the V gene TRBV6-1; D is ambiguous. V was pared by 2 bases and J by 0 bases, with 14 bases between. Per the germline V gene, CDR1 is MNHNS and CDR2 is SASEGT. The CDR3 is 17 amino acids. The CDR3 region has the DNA TGTGCCAGCAGTGAATCCCTGAGATCCGGCTCTGGAAACACCATATATTTT. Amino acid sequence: CASSESLRSGSGNTIYF.

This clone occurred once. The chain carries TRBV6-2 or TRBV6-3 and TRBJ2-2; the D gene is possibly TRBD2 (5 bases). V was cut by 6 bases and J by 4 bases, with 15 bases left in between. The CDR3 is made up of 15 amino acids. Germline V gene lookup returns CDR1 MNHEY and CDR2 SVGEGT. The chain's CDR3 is CASSPLGRSTGELFF. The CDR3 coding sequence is TGTGCCAGCAGCCCACTAGGGCGGAGCACCGGGGAGCTGTTTTTT.

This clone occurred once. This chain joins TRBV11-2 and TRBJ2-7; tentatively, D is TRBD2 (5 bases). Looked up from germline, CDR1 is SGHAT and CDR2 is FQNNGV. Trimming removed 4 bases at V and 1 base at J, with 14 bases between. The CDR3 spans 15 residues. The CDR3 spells CASSSIRRASYEQYF. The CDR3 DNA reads TGTGCCAGCAGCTCCATAAGGCGGGCTTCCTACGAGCAGTACTTC.

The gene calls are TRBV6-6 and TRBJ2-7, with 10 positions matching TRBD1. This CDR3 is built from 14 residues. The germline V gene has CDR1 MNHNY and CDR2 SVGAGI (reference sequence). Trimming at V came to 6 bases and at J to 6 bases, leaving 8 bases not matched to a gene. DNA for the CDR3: TGTGCCAGCAGCGCCGGGACAGGGGAACTCGAGCAGTACTTC. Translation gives CASSAGTGELEQYF.

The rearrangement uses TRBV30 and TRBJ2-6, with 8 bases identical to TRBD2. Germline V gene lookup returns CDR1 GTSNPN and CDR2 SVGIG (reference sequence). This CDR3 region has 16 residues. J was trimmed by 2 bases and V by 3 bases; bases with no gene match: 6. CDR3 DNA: TGTGCCTGGAGCCCTCCGCGGGGGGCTGGGGCCAACGTCCTGACTTTC. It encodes CAWSPPRGAGANVLTF. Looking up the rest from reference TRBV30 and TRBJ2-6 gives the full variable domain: SQTIHQWPATLVQPVGSPLSLECTVEGTSNPNLYWYRQAAGRGLQLLFYSVGIGQISSEVPQNLSASRPQDRQFILSSKKLLLSDSGFYLCAWSPPRGAGANVLTFGAGSRLTVL.

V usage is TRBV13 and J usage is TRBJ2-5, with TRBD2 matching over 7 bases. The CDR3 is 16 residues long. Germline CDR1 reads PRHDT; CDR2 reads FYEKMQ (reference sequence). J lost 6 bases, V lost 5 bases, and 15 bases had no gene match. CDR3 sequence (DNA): TGTGCCAGCAGCAGACGGGACTACGATTATAGTAAGACCCAGTACTTC. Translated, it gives CASSRRDYDYSKTQYF.

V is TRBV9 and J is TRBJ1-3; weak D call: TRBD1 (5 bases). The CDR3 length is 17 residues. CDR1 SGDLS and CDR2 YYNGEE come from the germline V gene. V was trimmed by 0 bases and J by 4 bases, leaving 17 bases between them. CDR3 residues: CASSVEIQDTWGNTIYF. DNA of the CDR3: TGTGCCAGCAGCGTAGAGATTCAGGACACATGGGGAAACACCATATATTTT.

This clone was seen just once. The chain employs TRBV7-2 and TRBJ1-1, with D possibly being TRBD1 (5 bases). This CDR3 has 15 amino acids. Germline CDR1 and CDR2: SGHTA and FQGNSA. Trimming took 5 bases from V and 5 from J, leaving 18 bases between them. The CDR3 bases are TGTGCCAGCAGCCGCAGTGCGGGGACGGCGACTGAAGCTTTCTTT. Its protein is CASSRSAGTATEAFF.

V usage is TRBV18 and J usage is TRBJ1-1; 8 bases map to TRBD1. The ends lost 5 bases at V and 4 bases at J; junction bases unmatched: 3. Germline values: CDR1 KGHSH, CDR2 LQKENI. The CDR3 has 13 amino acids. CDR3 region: CASSSDRATEAFF. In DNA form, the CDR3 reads TGTGCCAGCTCATCGGACAGGGCCACTGAAGCTTTCTTT.

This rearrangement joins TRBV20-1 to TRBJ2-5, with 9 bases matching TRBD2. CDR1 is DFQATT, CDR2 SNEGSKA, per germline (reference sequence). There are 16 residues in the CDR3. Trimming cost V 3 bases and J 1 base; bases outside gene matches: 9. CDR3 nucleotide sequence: TGCAGTGCTAGTGGCCTAGCGGGGCCCTTCCAAGAGACCCAGTACTTC. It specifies CSASGLAGPFQETQYF.

The CDR3 sequence: CAISEKWTEVYEQYF. CDR3 bases: TGTGCCATCAGTGAGAAGTGGACAGAGGTCTACGAGCAGTACTTC. The chain combines TRBV10-3 with TRBJ2-7, with a weak D call TRBD1 (6 bases). This CDR3 region has 15 residues. V gave up 2 bases and J gave up 3 bases, with 14 bases separating them. The germline CDR1 and CDR2 sequences are ENHRY and SYGVKD.

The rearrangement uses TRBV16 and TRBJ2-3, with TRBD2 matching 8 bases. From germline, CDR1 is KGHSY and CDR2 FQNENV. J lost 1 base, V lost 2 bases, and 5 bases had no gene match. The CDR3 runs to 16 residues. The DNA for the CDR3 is TGTGCCAGCAGCCAAAAGGGACTAGGAGGCACAGATACGCAGTATTTT. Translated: CASSQKGLGGTDTQYF.

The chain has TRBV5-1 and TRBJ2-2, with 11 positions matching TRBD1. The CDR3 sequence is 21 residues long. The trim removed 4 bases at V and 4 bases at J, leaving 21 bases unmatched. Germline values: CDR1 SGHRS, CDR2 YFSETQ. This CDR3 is CASSNVLGQGAKFSGTGELFF. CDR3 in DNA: TGCGCCAGCAGCAATGTATTAGGACAGGGGGCTAAGTTTAGCGGCACCGGGGAGCTGTTTTTT.